Listed here is a single T cell receptor (beta chain). This specimen comes from a study of shared clonotypes between healthy human individuals. Deletions cut 4 bases from V and 6 bases from J, with 9 bases between. CDR3 length: 11 residues. From germline, CDR1 is SQVTM and CDR2 ANQGSEA. Clones were read by immunoSEQ multiplex PCR, and TCRdb kept only the in-frame ones, dropping some. This sample has hundreds of thousands of clones; roughly 79% occur once, and the top ten carry more than 10%. Sequences were obtained from PBMCs. The TCR was taken from a woman in her forties in good health. Some clones in this sample may be carry-over from other donors' samples. The J gene is TRBJ1-1, the V gene TRBV29-1; perhaps TRBD1 as D (6 bases). Here the CDR3 reads CSVGPGAEAFF. In DNA, the CDR3 is TGCAGCGTTGGTCCAGGGGCTGAAGCTTTCTTT.